This entry describes one T cell receptor beta chain. A few counts support this clone. It has no known antigen specificity. No much larger clone exists at a distance of one base, and base qualities are not known. This sample's time point label indicates: baseline before first vaccination. Vaccinee samples came from UK trials COV001 and COV002, including a single-blind randomized controlled phase 2/3 trial of AZD1222 (ChAdOx1 nCoV-19) in healthy adults. For TCRbeta chain sequencing, PBMC samples were collected from trial participants at day 0 and at day 28 after the second dose. The data belong to a study of T cell responses to AZD1222 COVID-19 vaccine (dated by TCRdb to the early 2020s). A note on the overall study: Because spike-specific TCR depth and breadth did not differ between the two schedules, AZD1222 recipients who got a second dose at roughly 4 weeks were pooled with those who got a second dose at roughly 12 weeks. TCR sequencing covered over 230 trial participants: 207 given two doses of AZD1222 and some 25 given two doses of MenACWY control vaccine. Trial participants were enrolled by age into 18-55, 56-69 and 70-plus year subgroups, with roughly 160, 29 and 62 TCR-sequenced participants respectively.

The CDR3 regions of human TCRbeta chains were subjected to immunosequencing. The paper's processing steps were these. Repertoire TCRs were checked for matches against a reference library of SARS-CoV-2-specific TCRs that had been generated using the MIRA antigen-specificity platform. Breadth meant the fraction of unique TCRs that were SARS-CoV-2-associated, whereas depth meant the fraction of total T cells that were SARS-CoV-2-associated. Using the MIRA data, each spike-specific TCR was mapped to the spike region that the TCR reacts to and placed in a CD4 or CD8 class. Log10-transformed breadth and depth values were compared by one-way ANOVA with Sidak's multiple comparisons tests. TCRdb obtained this table from immuneACCESS and retained in-frame rearrangements with V and J assigned. These tables miss some clones; where compared with another copy, unresolved V genes account for less than half of the shortfall, and the remainder is unexplained. The V and J calls and the clone size are those of that table, but D and trimming were determined from the DNA. The sample has roughly 100,000 clones on record, under 90% of them singletons. The ten largest clonotypes hold about 5.4% of the sample.

Study-wide conclusions, independent of this receptor: Reportedly, close to half of the unique spike-specific TCRs recognized epitopes lying outside the regions that are mutated in the B.1.351 and B.1.1.7 variants. The 56-69-year group was small, and its depth increase did not reach significance, likely because of low power. The whole spike protein was spanned by vaccine-associated CD4 TCRs, and dominant responses were seen in regions 160-218 and 743-854. Because no day 14 peak-response samples were available, the repertoires could be characterized only after the peak T cell response. Participants were mostly white British, with more females than males. The authors suggested clonal diversity may have been underestimated. Conclusions about previously exposed vaccinees were limited because only six AZD1222 recipients were SARS-CoV-2 seropositive at baseline. Spike-specific TCR breadth and depth rose significantly after two AZD1222 doses compared with day 0 and with MenACWY recipients.

The CDR3 numbers 18 residues from cysteine through phenylalanine. Only the CDR3 portion is preserved as DNA: 54 bases, with reading frame beginning at the first base. Based on the germline V gene (reference sequence), the CDR1 and CDR2 sequences are LGHDT and YNNKEL. The junction shows trimming of 0 bases on V and 6 bases on J, and the gene matches do not reach 11 bases of it. Sequencing was performed on peripheral blood, taken on day 0 of AZD1222 vaccination. The chain joins TRBV3-1 (or the pseudogene TRBV3-2) to TRBJ2-1; 10 junctional bases match TRBD2. The TCR sequence derives from an adult in good health. The CDR3 sequence is CASSQDGTSGIFGNEQFF. The nucleotides are TGTGCCAGCAGCCAAGACGGAACTAGCGGGATTTTTGGCAATGAGCAGTTCTTC.